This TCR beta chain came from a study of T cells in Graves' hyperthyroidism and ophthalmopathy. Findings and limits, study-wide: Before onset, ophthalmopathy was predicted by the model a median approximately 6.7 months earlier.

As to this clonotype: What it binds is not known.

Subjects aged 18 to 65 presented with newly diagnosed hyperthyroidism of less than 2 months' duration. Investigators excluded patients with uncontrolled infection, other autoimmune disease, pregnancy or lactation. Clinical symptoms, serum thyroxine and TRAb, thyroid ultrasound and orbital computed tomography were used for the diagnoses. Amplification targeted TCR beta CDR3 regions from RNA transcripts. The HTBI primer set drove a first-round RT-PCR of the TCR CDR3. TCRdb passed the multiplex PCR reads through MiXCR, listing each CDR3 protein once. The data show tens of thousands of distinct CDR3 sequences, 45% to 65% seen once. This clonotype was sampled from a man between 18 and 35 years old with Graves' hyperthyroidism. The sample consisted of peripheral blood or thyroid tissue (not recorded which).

The CDR3 is CSARETGSYEQYF. The CDR3 region has the DNA TGCAGTGCTAGAGAGACAGGGAGCTACGAGCAGTACTTC. V gene TRBV20-1 combines with J gene TRBJ2-7; 7 bases are shared with TRBD1. The CDR3 is 13 amino acids. CDR1 and CDR2 from the germline V gene are DFQATT and SNEGSKA (reference sequence). V gave up 0 bases and J gave up 3 bases; unmatched junction bases: 2.